This T cell receptor beta chain was obtained from a study of T cells in tuberculosis (dated by TCRdb to 2016 to 2019). Study-wide context: To characterize T cells specific for the mycobacterial lipid antigen glucose monomycolate (GMM), the study used CD1B tetramers together with high-throughput TCR immunosequencing. PBMC from active tuberculosis patients were archived either before standard anti-tuberculosis treatment began or within 7 days of the start of that treatment. A South African clinical cohort compared IGRA-negative adolescents, IGRA-positive adolescents with latent tuberculosis and adults with active tuberculosis, ten per group. Beyond this particular receptor, the publication reports: The smaller NN-distances in active tuberculosis patients were driven in part by shorter CDR3-alpha lengths, while the difference seen for TCR-beta was not statistically significant. Compared with IGRA-negative controls, TCR-alpha repertoires from active tuberculosis had smaller mean NN-distances to GMM-specific TCRs, which suggests clonal expansion of these TCRs. With the diverse GMM-specific repertoire as input, a classifier achieved 85% to 90% accuracy (AUROC 0.90), whereas GEM motif frequencies as input gave roughly 70% accuracy. Clinical samples were selected based on which cryopreserved specimens were available, and the active tuberculosis cases were adults whereas the controls were adolescents.

Of note for this clone: Its antigen specificity is not known. No quality values exist for individual bases; no much larger clone is one base distant.

What the time point label conveys for this sample: new active TB diagnosis, blood taken before or within 7 days of starting treatment. The patients with active tuberculosis were newly diagnosed, HIV-seronegative South African adults aged 18 years or older. Confirmation of active tuberculosis came from positive sputum smear microscopy and/or a positive M. tuberculosis culture. Immunosequencing was performed on unsorted cryopreserved PBMC and covered about 110,000 T cells per clinical donor on average. Per the germline V gene, SNHLY is the CDR1 and FYNNEI is the CDR2. V and J lose 5 bases and 0 bases, and a span of 10 bases separates them. From its cysteine to its phenylalanine, the CDR3 spans 14 amino acids. Only the CDR3 DNA stays, 42 bases, in frame from base 1. TCR libraries were generated with the immunoSEQ multiplex PCR assay, using TCR-beta and/or TCR-alpha/delta assays for each sample. Amplified TCR libraries were sequenced on the Illumina high-throughput platform. The authors processed their data as follows. Clustering and dimensionality reduction were performed using pairwise TCRdist distances among GMM-specific receptors from ex vivo sorted or in vitro expanded T cells. The score assigned to each clinical repertoire was mean NN-distance, meaning the average TCRdist to the nearest 10% of tetramer-positive reference sequences. GEM TCR motif frequency was computed as the fraction of unique TCRs matching known GEM sequences by V/J usage and CDR3 length. Linear discriminant analysis with leave-one-out cross-validation, implemented in scikit-learn, was used to classify active tuberculosis. TCRdb holds this immuneACCESS table with in-frame rearrangements only. Some clones are missing; in checked studies, unresolved V genes explain under half, and the rest has no known cause. The DNA gave D and trimming, while V, J and clone size come from that table. The sample table lists 31,000 or so clones, roughly 82% of them with a count of one. About 5.5% of the sample is in the top ten clones.

Sequenced here: PBMCs, sampled at tuberculosis diagnosis. The chain couples TRBV2 to TRBJ1-1, and possibly TRBD1, on 6 matching bases. The clonotype was recovered from an adult with tuberculosis. The CDR3 reads CASSSGQLNTEAFF. The DNA sequence is given as TGTGCCAGCAGTTCCGGACAGCTGAACACTGAAGCTTTCTTT. The reference TRBV2 and TRBJ1-1 proteins fill in what lies around the CDR3, so the full variable domain reads EPEVTQTPSHQVTQMGQEVILRCVPISNHLYFYWYRQILGQKVEFLVSFYNNEISEKSEIFDDQFSVERPDGSNFTLKIRSTKLEDSAMYFCASSSGQLNTEAFFGQGTRLTVV.